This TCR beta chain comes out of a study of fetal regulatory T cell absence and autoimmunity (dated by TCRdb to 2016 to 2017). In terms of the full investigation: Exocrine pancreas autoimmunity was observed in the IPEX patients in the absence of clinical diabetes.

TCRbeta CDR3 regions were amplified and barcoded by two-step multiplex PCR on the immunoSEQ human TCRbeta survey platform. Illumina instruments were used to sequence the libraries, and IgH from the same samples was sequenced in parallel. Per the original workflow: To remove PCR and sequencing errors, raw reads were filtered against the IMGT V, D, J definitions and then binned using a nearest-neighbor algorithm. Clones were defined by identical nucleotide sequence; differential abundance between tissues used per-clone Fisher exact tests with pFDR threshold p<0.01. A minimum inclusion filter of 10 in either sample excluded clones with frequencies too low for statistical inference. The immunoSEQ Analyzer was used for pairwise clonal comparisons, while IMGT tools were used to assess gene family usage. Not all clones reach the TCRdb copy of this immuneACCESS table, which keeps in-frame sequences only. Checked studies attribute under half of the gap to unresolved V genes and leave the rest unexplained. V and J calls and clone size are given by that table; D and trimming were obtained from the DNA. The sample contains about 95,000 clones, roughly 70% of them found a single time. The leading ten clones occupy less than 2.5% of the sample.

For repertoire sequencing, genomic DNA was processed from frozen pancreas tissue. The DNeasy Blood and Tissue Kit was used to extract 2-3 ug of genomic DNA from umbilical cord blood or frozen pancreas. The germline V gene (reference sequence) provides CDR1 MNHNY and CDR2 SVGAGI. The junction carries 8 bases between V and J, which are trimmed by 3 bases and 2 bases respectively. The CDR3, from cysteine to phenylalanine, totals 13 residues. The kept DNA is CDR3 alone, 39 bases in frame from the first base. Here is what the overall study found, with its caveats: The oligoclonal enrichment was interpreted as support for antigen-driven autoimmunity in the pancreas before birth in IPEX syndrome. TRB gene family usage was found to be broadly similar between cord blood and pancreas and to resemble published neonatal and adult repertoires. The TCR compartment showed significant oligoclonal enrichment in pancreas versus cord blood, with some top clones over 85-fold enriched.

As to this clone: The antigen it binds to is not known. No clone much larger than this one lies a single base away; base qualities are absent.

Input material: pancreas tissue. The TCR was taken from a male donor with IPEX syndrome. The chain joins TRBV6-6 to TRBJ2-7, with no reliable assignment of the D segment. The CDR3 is CASSYRYPYEQYF. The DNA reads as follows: TGTGCCAGCAGTTATAGGTATCCCTACGAGCAGTACTTC.